A selection of T cell receptor beta chains follows, all from one sample in a study of cytomegalovirus exposure and HLA in healthy donors. Some clones are missing from TCRdb's copy, which holds only in-frame ones; the method was immunoSEQ multiplex PCR. Its listing shows about 72,000 clones. Material: PBMCs. The receptors come from a man aged 40-49 years in good health and CMV-seronegative. The conserved cysteine and the conserved F or W are not part of the CDR3 here. Each record gives: CDR3 protein, J gene, V gene.

CDR3: ASSHRRQDKGHPEAF
J: TRBJ1-1
V: TRBV11-2

CDR3: ASRRASGGRSYNEQF
J: TRBJ2-1
V: TRBV19

CDR3: ASSILAGMRNTGELF
J: TRBJ2-2
V: TRBV19

CDR3: ASSFPGQGMIPYEQY
J: TRBJ2-7
V: TRBV28

CDR3: ASSRRLVGSGNEQF
J: TRBJ2-1
V: TRBV19

CDR3: ASRPHRGRGNQPQH
J: TRBJ1-5
V: TRBV2

CDR3: ASSYPRETQY
J: TRBJ2-5
V: TRBV5-6

CDR3: ASSELSVEQY
J: TRBJ2-7
V: TRBV6-1

CDR3: ASSPDRATQPQH
J: TRBJ1-5
V: TRBV6-5

CDR3: ASSQSGGTTEAF
J: TRBJ1-1
V: TRBV4-2

CDR3: ASTREGGGEKLF
J: TRBJ1-4
V: TRBV19

CDR3: ASSPGGETQY
J: TRBJ2-5
V: TRBV5-1

CDR3: ASSGGDGGNTEAF
J: TRBJ1-1
V: TRBV9

CDR3: ASSATGAGNYGYT
J: TRBJ1-2
V: TRBV9

CDR3: ASSYATGPKSPLH
J: TRBJ1-6
V: TRBV6-5

CDR3: ASSQVKLTGPYGYT
J: TRBJ1-2
V: TRBV14

CDR3: ASSPDSSGANVLT
J: TRBJ2-6
V: TRBV11-2

CDR3: ASSLGGQGQETQY
J: TRBJ2-5
V: TRBV7-7

CDR3: ASSLSVAAGYSRPTQY
J: TRBJ2-5
V: TRBV28

CDR3: ASSLTVNEKLF
J: TRBJ1-4
V: TRBV7-9

CDR3: AISESRQEASPLH
J: TRBJ1-6
V: TRBV10-3

CDR3: ASSLDRDKPYNEQF
J: TRBJ2-1
V: TRBV28

CDR3: ASSRGEQF
J: TRBJ2-1
V: TRBV2

CDR3: ASSFPTSGVYEQF
J: TRBJ2-1
V: TRBV5-6

CDR3: ASSFTGTVTGELF
J: TRBJ2-2
V: TRBV27

CDR3: ASSEGHQETQY
J: TRBJ2-5
V: TRBV5-1

CDR3: ASSPSSIRDTQY
J: TRBJ2-3
V: TRBV11-2

CDR3: ASSPGTSGRDTQY
J: TRBJ2-3
V: TRBV5-6

CDR3: APRARGPVEVAQY
J: TRBJ2-5
V: TRBV19

CDR3: ASSPDRYEQY
J: TRBJ2-7
V: TRBV7-9

CDR3: AWSPGNQPQH
J: TRBJ1-5
V: TRBV30

CDR3: ASSLQENTEAF
J: TRBJ1-1
V: TRBV7-8

CDR3: ASRGGEYQETQY
J: TRBJ2-5
V: TRBV7-8

CDR3: ASRPEGYSGELF
J: TRBJ2-2
V: TRBV6-1

CDR3: ASSEAVGRGGHEQF
J: TRBJ2-1
V: TRBV6-1

CDR3: AVGHPDQYGYT
J: TRBJ1-2
V: TRBV5-4

CDR3: ASSSQEFNQPQH
J: TRBJ1-5
V: TRBV19

CDR3: AWSTSEFEQF
J: TRBJ2-1
V: TRBV30

CDR3: ASGDRLTNTGELF
J: TRBJ2-2
V: TRBV28

CDR3: AWSGQYEQY
J: TRBJ2-7
V: TRBV30

CDR3: ASSLESRVAGGNYEQY
J: TRBJ2-7
V: TRBV7-6

CDR3: ASSQVPGGGSGELF
J: TRBJ2-2
V: TRBV4-1

CDR3: ASSLATVGEQY
J: TRBJ2-7
V: TRBV5-6

CDR3: ASSDSLDRGDLSNQPQH
J: TRBJ1-5
V: TRBV19

CDR3: ASAEPGTETQY
J: TRBJ2-5
V: TRBV6-5

CDR3: ASSLQRDEQF
J: TRBJ2-1
V: TRBV7-2

CDR3: ASFKAQGTIGYT
J: TRBJ1-2
V: TRBV5-6